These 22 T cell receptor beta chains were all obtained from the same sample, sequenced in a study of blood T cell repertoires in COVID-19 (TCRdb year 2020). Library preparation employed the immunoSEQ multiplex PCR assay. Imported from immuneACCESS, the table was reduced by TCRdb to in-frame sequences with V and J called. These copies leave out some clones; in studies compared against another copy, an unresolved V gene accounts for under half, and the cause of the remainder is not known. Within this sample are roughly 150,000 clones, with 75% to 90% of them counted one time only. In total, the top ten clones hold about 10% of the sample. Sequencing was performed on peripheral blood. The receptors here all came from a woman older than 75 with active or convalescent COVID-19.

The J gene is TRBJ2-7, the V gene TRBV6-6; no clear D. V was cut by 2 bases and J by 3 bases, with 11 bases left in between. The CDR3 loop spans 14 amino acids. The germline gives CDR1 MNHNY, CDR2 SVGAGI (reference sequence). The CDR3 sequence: CASSYDPSGYEQYF. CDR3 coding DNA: TGTGCCAGCAGTTACGACCCTTCGGGCTACGAGCAGTACTTC.

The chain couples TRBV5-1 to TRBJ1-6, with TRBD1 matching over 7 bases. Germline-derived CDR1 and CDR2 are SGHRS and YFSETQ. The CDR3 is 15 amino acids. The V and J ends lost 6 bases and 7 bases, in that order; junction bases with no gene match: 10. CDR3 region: CASKSGTGENSPLHF. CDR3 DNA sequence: TGCGCCAGCAAGAGTGGAACAGGGGAAAATTCACCCCTCCACTTT.

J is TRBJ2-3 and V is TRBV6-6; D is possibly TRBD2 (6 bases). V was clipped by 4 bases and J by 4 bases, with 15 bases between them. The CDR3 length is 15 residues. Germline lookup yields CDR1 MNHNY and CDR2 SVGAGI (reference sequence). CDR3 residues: CASSLSSEGSDTQYF. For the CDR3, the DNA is TGTGCCAGCAGTTTGTCTAGCGAAGGCTCAGATACGCAGTATTTT.

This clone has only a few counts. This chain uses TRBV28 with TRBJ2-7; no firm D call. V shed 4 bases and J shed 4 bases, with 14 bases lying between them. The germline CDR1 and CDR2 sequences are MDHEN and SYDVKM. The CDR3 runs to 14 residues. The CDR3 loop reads CASSSSTVMYEQYF. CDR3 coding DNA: TGTGCCAGCAGTTCCTCCACGGTAATGTACGAGCAGTACTTC.

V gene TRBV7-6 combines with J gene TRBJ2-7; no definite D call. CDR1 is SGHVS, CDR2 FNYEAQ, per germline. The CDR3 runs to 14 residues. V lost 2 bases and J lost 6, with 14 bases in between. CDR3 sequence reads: CASSLLLSGSEQYF. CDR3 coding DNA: TGTGCCAGCAGCTTACTTCTGTCCGGGTCCGAGCAGTACTTC.

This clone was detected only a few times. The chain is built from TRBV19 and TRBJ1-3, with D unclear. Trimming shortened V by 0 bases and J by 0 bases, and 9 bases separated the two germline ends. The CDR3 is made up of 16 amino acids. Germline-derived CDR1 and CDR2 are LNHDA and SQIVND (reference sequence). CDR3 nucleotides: TGTGCCAGTAGTATAGAAGCCGCGTTCTCTGGAAACACCATATATTTT. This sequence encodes CASSIEAAFSGNTIYF.

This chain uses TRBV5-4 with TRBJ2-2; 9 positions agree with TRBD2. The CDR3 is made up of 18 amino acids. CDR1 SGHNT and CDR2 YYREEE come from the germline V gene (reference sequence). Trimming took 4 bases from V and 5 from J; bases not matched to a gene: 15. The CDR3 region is CASSRGGSGGSGTGELFF. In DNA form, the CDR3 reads TGTGCCAGCAGCCGCGGTGGTAGCGGGGGCTCAGGGACCGGGGAGCTGTTTTTT. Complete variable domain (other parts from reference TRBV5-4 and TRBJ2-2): ETGVTQSPTHLIKTRGQQVTLRCSSQSGHNTVSWYQQALGQGPQFIFQYYREEENGRGNFPPRFSGLQFPNYSSELNVNALELDDSALYLCASSRGGSGGSGTGELFFGEGSRLTVL.

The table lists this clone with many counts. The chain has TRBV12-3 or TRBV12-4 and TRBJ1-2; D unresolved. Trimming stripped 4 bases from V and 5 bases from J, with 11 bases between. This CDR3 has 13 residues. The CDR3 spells CASSSLRAYGYTF. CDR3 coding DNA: TGTGCCAGCAGTTCCTTGCGGGCTTATGGCTACACCTTC.

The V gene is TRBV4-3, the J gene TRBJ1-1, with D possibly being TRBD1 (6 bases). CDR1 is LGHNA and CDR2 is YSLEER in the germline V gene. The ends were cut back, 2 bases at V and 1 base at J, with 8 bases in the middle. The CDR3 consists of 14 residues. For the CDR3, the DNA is TGCGCCAGCAGCCAAAAGACAGGGAACACTGAAGCTTTCTTT. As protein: CASSQKTGNTEAFF.

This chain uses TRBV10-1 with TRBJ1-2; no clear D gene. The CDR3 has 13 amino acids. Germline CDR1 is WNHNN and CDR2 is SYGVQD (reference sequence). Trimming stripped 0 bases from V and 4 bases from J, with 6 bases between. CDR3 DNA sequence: TGCGCCAGCAGTGAGTCAGGAGGCTATGGCTACACCTTC. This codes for CASSESGGYGYTF.

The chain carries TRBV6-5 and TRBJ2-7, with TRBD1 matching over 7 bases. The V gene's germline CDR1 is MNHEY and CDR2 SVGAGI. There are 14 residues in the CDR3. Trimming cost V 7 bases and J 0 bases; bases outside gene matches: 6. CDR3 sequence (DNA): TGTGCCAGCAACCGGGACAGAGGCTCCTACGAGCAGTACTTC. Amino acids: CASNRDRGSYEQYF.

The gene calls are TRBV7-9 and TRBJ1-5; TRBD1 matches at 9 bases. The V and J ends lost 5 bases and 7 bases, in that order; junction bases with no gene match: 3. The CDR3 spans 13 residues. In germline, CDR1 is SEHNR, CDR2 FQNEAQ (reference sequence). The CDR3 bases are TGTGCCAGCAGCAGGACAGGGGAGCAGCCCCAGCATTTT. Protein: CASSRTGEQPQHF.

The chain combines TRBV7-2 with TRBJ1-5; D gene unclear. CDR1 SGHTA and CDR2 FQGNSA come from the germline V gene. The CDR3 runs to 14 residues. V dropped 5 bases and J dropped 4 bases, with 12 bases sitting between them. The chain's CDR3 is CASSVGLENQPQHF. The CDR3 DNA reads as TGTGCCAGCAGCGTCGGACTAGAGAATCAGCCCCAGCATTTT.

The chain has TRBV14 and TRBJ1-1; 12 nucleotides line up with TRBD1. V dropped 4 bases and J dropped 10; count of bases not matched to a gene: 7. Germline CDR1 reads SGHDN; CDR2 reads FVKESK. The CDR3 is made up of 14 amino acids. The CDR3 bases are TGTGCCAGCAGCCCCGGGACAGGGGGCATGGGAGCTTTCTTT. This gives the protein CASSPGTGGMGAFF.

CDR3 amino acids: CASRDQGASNTEAFF. In nucleotides, the CDR3 is TGTGCCAGCAGGGATCAGGGGGCTTCGAACACTGAAGCTTTCTTT. The genes are TRBV6-5 and TRBJ1-1; TRBD1 matches 8 bases. The CDR3 contains 15 residues. J lost 1 base, V lost 6 bases, and 7 bases had no gene match. Germline-derived CDR1 and CDR2 are MNHEY and SVGAGI.

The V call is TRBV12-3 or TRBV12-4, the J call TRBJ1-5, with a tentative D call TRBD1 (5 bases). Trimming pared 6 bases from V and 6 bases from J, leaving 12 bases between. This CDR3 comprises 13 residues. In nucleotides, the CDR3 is TGTGCCAGCAGGCAGGACATTTCTCAGCCCCAGCATTTT. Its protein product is CASRQDISQPQHF.

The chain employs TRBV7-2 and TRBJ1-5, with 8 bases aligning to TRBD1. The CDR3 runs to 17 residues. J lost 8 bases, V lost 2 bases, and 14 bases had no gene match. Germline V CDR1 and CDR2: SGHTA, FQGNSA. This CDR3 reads CASSLQSFRGPTEPQHF. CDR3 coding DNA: TGTGCCAGCAGCTTACAGTCCTTCAGGGGGCCTACGGAGCCCCAGCATTTT.

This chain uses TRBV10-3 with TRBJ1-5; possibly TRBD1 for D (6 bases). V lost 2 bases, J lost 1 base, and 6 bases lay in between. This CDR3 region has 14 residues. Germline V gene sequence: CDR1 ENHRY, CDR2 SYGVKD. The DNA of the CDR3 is TGTGCCATCAGTGAGGGACAGAGCAATCAGCCCCAGCATTTT. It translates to CAISEGQSNQPQHF.

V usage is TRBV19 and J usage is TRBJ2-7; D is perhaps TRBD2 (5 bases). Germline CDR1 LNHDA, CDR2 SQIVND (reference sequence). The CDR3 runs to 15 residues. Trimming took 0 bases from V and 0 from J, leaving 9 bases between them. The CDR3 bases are TGTGCCAGTAGTATAGATCAAGGGAGCTCCTACGAGCAGTACTTC. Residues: CASSIDQGSSYEQYF.

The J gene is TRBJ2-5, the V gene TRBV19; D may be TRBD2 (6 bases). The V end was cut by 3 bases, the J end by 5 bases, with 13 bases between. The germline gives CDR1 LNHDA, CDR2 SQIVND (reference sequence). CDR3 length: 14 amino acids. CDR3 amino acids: CASSMGGAWETQYF. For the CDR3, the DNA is TGTGCCAGTAGTATGGGCGGGGCGTGGGAGACCCAGTACTTC.

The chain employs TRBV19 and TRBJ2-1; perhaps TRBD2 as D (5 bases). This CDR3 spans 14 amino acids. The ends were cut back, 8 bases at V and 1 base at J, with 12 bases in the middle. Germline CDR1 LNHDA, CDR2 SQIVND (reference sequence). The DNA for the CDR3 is TGTGCCAGTCGGCCCCGGGGTTCCTACAATGAGCAGTTCTTC. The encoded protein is CASRPRGSYNEQFF.

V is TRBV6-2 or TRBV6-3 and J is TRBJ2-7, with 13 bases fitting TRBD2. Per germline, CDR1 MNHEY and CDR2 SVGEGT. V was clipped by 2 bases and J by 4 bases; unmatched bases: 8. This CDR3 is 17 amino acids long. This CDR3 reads CASSYGVSTSGGYEQYF. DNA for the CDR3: TGTGCCAGCAGTTACGGGGTGTCGACTAGCGGGGGGTACGAGCAGTACTTC.